The entry that follows covers one TCR beta chain sequence. The data derive from a study of blood T cell repertoires in COVID-19. The overall study: Acute and convalescent COVID-19 samples came from the United States, Italy and Spain. Sources were T cells, B-cell-depleted T cells, or PBMCs; the material itself was cDNA or gDNA.

In the authors' methods: Researchers report that nucleated cell counts were estimated from reference gene primer amplification. The data were produced by immunoSEQ multiplex PCR, yet TCRdb's version contains in-frame clones alone and is incomplete. V and J calls and clone size come straight from that table; D and trimming were deduced from the DNA. Of 50,000 to 80,000 clones in the sample, approximately 86% are singletons; the top ten hold just under 7%. The sequence came from a man in his forties or fifties with active COVID-19. The specimen sequenced was peripheral blood.

CDR3 DNA: TGTGCCAGCAGCGTAGGACCCCCGGGACAGGGGGGCAATGAGCAGTTCTTC. As protein: CASSVGPPGQGGNEQFF. V usage is TRBV9 and J usage is TRBJ2-1; 11 nucleotides match TRBD1. The CDR3 contains 17 residues. The V and J ends lost 0 bases and 6 bases, in that order; junction bases with no gene match: 8. In germline, CDR1 is SGDLS, CDR2 YYNGEE.